This TCR beta chain came from a study of cytomegalovirus exposure and HLA in healthy donors. This clone showed up just once. The antigen remains undetermined. This table comes from immunoSEQ multiplex PCR, and its TCRdb copy is limited to in-frame clones, with some not included. Of a few hundred thousand clones listed, 65% to 90% were seen once; the top ten hold 0.95% to 1.1%. From germline, CDR1 is SGHNT and CDR2 YENEEA. Trimming cost V 4 bases and J 3 bases; bases outside gene matches: 4. The CDR3 spans 14 residues. Overall study results and limits: First-cohort TCR clusters were later found to tend to co-occur in the 120 or so validation repertoires.

The receptor was derived from a woman aged 18-29 years in good health and CMV-seronegative. What was sequenced was PBMCs. V is TRBV11-3 and J is TRBJ2-7, with 9 positions matching TRBD2. The CDR3 DNA sequence: TGTGCCAGCAGCTCGGGACTAGCCCTCTACGAGCAGTACTTC. Protein sequence: CASSSGLALYEQYF.